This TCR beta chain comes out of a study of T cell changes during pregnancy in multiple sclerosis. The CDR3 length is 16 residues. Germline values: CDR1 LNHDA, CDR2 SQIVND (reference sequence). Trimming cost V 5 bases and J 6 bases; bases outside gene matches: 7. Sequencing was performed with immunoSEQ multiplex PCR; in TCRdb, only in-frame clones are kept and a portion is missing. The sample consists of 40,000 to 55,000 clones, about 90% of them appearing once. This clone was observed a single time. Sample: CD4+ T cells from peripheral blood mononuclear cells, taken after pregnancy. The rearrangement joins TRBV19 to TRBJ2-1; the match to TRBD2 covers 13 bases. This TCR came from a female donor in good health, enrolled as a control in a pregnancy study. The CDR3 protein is CASSPVRTSGSNEQFF. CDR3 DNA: TGTGCCAGTAGTCCCGTGAGGACTAGCGGGAGCAATGAGCAGTTCTTC.